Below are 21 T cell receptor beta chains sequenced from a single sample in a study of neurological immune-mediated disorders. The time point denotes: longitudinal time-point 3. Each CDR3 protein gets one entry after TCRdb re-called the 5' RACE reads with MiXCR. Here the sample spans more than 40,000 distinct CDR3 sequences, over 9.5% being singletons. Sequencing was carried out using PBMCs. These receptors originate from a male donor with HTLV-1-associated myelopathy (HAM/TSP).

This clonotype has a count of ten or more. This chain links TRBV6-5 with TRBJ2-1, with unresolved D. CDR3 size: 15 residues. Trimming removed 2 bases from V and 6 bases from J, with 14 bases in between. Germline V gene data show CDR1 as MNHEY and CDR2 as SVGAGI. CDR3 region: CASSYPGSVGNEQFF. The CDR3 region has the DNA TGTGCCAGCAGTTACCCCGGGTCTGTGGGCAATGAGCAGTTCTTC.

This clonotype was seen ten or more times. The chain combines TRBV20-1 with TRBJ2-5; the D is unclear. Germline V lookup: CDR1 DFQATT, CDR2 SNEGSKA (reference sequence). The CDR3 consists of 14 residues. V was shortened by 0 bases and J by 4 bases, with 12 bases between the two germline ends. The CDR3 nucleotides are TGCAGTGCTAGAGATTTGGTAGTAGGAGAGACCCAGTACTTC. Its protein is CSARDLVVGETQYF.

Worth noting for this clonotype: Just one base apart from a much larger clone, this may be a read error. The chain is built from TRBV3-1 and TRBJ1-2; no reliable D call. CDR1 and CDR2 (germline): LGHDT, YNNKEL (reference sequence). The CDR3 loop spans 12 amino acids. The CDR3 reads CASSLEYYGNTF. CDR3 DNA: TGTGCCAGCAGCCTGGAATACTATGGCAACACCTTC.

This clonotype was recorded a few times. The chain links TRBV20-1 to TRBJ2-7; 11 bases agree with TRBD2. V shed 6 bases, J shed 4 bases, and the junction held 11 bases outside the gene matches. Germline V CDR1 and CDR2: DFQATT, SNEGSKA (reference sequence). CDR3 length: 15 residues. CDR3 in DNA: TGCAGTGCCGCATGGGGGACTAGCGGTAATTACGAGCAGTACTTC. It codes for CSAAWGTSGNYEQYF.

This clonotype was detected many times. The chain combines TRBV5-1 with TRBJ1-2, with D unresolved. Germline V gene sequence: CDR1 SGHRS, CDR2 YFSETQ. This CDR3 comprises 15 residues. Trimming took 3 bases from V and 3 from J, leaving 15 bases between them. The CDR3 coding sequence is TGCGCCAGCAGCTCCCCCCTTGAGGGATACTATGGCTACACCTTC. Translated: CASSSPLEGYYGYTF.

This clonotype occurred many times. The CDR3 protein is CASSFQGQETQYF. CDR3 DNA sequence: TGTGCCAGCAGCTTTCAGGGCCAAGAGACCCAGTACTTC. This chain connects TRBV11-3 to TRBJ2-5; D possibly corresponds to TRBD1 (5 bases). This CDR3 spans 13 amino acids. The germline V gene encodes CDR1 SGHNT and CDR2 YENEEA. The V and J ends lost 3 bases and 1 base respectively, with 6 bases between them.

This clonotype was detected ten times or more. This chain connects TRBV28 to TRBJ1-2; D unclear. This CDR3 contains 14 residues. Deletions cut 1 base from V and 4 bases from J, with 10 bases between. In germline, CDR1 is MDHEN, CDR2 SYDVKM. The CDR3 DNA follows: TGTGCCAGCAGTTTATCCCCAGGTATCTATGGCTACACCTTC. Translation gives CASSLSPGIYGYTF.

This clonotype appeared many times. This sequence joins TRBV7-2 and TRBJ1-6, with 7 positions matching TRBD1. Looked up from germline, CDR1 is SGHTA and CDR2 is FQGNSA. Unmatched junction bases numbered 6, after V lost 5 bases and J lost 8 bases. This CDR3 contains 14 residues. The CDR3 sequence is CASSPQGGDSPLHF. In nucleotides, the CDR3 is TGTGCCAGCAGCCCCCAGGGGGGGGATTCACCCCTCCACTTT. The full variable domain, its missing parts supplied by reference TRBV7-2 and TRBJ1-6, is GAGVSQSPSNKVTEKGKDVELRCDPISGHTALYWYRQSLGQGLEFLIYFQGNSAPDKSGLPSDRFSAERTGGSVSTLTIQRTQQEDSAVYLCASSPQGGDSPLHFGNGTRLTVT.

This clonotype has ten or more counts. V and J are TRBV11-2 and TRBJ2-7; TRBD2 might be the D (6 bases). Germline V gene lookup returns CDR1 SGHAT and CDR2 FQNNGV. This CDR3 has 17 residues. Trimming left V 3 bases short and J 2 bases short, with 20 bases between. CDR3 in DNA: TGTGCCAGCAGCTTCTCTAGCGCCCGGACTGTAACCTACGAGCAGTACTTC. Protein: CASSFSSARTVTYEQYF.

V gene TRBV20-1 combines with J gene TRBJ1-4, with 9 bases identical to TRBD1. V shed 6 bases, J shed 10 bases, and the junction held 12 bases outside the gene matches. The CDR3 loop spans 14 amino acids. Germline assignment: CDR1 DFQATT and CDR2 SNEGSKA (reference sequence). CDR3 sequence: CSAPDRGIVGKLFF. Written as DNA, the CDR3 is TGCAGTGCCCCGGACAGGGGCATTGTGGGAAAACTGTTTTTT.

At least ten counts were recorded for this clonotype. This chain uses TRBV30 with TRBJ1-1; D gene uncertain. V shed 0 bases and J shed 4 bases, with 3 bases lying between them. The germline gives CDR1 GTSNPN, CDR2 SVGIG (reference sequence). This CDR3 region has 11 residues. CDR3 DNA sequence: TGTGCCTGGAGTGTACCCACTGAAGCTTTCTTT. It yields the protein CAWSVPTEAFF.

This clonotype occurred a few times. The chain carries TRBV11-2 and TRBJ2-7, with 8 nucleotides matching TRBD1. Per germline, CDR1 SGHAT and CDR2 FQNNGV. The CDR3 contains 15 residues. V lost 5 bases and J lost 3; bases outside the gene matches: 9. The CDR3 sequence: CASSVVTGAFYEQYF. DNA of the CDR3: TGTGCCAGCAGCGTAGTGACAGGGGCCTTCTACGAGCAGTACTTC.

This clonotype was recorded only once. Here the CDR3 DNA reads TGCAGTGCTAGAGATCCTATTGGGAGGGTTTACGAGCAGTACTTC. As protein: CSARDPIGRVYEQYF. The chain couples TRBV20-1 to TRBJ2-7, with 7 bases that match TRBD2. CDR3 length: 15 amino acids. The germline gives CDR1 DFQATT, CDR2 SNEGSKA (reference sequence). The V gene end was trimmed by 0 bases and the J gene end by 4 bases; junction bases not matched to a gene: 9.

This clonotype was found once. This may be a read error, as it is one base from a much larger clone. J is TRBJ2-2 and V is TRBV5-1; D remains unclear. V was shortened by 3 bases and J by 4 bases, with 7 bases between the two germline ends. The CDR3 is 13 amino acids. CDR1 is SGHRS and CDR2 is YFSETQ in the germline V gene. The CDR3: CASSSVATGELFF. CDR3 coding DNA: TGCGCCAGCAGCTCGGTGGCCACCGGGGAGCTGTTTTTT.

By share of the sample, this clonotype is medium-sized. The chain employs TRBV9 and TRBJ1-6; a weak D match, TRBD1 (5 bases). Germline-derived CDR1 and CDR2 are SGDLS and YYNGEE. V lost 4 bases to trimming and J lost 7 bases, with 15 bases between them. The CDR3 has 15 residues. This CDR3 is CASSLEGRTNSPLHF. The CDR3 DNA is TGTGCCAGCAGCTTGGAAGGACGGACAAATTCACCCCTCCACTTT. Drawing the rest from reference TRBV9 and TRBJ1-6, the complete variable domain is DSGVTQTPKHLITATGQRVTLRCSPRSGDLSVYWYQQSLDQGLQFLIQYYNGEERAKGNILERFSAQQFPDLHSELNLSSLELGDSALYFCASSLEGRTNSPLHFGNGTRLTVT.

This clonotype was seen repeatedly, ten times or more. For the CDR3, the DNA is TGTGCCACCGGGGGCGGACTAGTTGACTACGAGCAGTACTTC. Translating it yields CATGGGLVDYEQYF. V is TRBV21-1 and J is TRBJ2-7; whether TRBD1, the table's D call, matches the DNA was not checked. TRBV21-1 corresponds to a pseudogene. The CDR3 consists of 14 residues.

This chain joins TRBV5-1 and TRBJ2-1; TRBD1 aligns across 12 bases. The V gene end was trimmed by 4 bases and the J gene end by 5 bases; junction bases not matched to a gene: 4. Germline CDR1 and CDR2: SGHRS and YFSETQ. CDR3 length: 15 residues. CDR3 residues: CASSLGQGAHNEQFF. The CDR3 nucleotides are TGCGCCAGCAGCCTGGGACAGGGGGCACACAATGAGCAGTTCTTC. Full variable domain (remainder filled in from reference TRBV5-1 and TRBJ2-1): KAGVTQTPRYLIKTRGQQVTLSCSPISGHRSVSWYQQTPGQGLQFLFEYFSETQRNKGNFPGRFSGRQFSNSRSEMNVSTLELGDSALYLCASSLGQGAHNEQFFGPGTRLTVL.

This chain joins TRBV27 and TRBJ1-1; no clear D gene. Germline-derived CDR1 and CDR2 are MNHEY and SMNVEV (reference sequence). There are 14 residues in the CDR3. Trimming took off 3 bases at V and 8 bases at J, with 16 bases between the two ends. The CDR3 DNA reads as TGTGCCAGCAGTTTTGGGAGGAGAGATCCCGAAGCTTTCTTT. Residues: CASSFGRRDPEAFF.

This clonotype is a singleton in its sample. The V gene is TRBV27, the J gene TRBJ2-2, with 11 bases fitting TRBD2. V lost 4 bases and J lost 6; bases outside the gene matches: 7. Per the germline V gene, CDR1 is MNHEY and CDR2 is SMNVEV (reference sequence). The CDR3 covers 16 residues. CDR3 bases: TGTGCCAGCAGTTGGGGTAGCGGGGGGGGCCCCGGGGAGCTGTTTTTT. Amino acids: CASSWGSGGGPGELFF.

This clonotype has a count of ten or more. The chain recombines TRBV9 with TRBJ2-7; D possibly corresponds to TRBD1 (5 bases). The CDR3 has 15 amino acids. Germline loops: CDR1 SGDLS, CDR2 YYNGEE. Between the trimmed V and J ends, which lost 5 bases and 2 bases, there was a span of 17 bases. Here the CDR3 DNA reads TGTGCCAGCAGTCCTACGTCCGACAGTCCCTACGAGCAGTACTTC. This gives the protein CASSPTSDSPYEQYF.

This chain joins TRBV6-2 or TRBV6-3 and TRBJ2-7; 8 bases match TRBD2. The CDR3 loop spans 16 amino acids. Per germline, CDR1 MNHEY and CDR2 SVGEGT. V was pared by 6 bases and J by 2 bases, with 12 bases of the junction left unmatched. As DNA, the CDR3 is TGTGCCAGCAGCCCCCCTATAGCGGGGACCCCCTACGAGCAGTACTTC. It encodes CASSPPIAGTPYEQYF.